Reported below is one T cell receptor beta chain. Its antigen is unknown. The CDR3 covers 13 residues. Germline trimming cut 6 bases from V and 2 bases from J; bases unmatched to any gene: 0. Per the germline V gene, CDR1 is SGHVS and CDR2 is FNYEAQ. This table comes from immunoSEQ multiplex PCR, and its TCRdb copy is limited to in-frame clones, with some not included. The data hold roughly 400,000 clones, with about 96% observed a single time. Every donor, a Caucasian adult, lived in Nashville, Tennessee. This specimen belongs to a study of shared clonotypes between healthy human individuals. Study-wide findings and caveats: In having few donors, the study represented limited genetic and exposure-history diversity. When naive CD4 clonotypes were compared across several donors, approximately 5% were shared.

The clonotype comes from a man in his thirties or forties in good health. This chain connects TRBV7-6 to TRBJ1-5, with 8 bases fitting TRBD1. The sample was memory CD8+ T cells sorted from blood. Subset: CD45RO+ cells pooled with CCR7-negative TemRA cells. CDR3 in DNA: TGTGCCAGCAGACAGGGGGGCAATCAGCCCCAGCATTTT. It yields the protein CASRQGGNQPQHF. Complete variable domain (other parts from reference TRBV7-6 and TRBJ1-5): GAGVSQSPRYKVTKRGQDVALRCDPISGHVSLYWYRQALGQGPEFLTYFNYEAQQDKSGLPNDRFSAERPEGSISTLTIQRTEQRDSAMYRCASRQGGNQPQHFGDGTRLSIL.